This TCR beta chain was captured in a study of shared clonotypes between healthy human individuals. Study-level findings and limits: Memory subsets generally showed smaller estimated richness than naive subsets did.

TCRdb keeps only in-frame clones here, not all; method: immunoSEQ multiplex PCR. Of about 1.1 million clones listed, about 72% are singletons. V was cut by 0 bases and J by 6 bases, with 10 bases left in between. The CDR3 length is 14 residues. The germline CDR1 and CDR2 sequences are SGDLS and YYNGEE. A remark on this clone: Antigen: not known.

This TCR came from a young man in good health. Some clones in this sample may be carry-over from other donors' samples. Sequenced material: memory CD4+ T cells from PBMCs. Subset meaning: CD45RA-negative fraction. The chain couples TRBV9 to TRBJ2-1; possible D gene TRBD2, 6 bases. CDR3 bases: TGTGCCAGCAGCGTAGACGTAGCGGTCAATGAGCAGTTCTTC. Translated: CASSVDVAVNEQFF. The full variable domain, its missing parts supplied by reference TRBV9 and TRBJ2-1, is DSGVTQTPKHLITATGQRVTLRCSPRSGDLSVYWYQQSLDQGLQFLIQYYNGEERAKGNILERFSAQQFPDLHSELNLSSLELGDSALYFCASSVDVAVNEQFFGPGTRLTVL.